This TCR beta chain came from a study of blood T cell repertoires in COVID-19. Turning to the study itself: Samples taken during acute and convalescent COVID-19 were collected in the United States, Italy and Spain. The analysed material was cDNA or gDNA that came from T cells, B-cell-depleted T cells, or PBMCs.

Original analysis: For nucleated cells, counts were estimated from reference gene primer amplification. Generated by immunoSEQ multiplex PCR, the TCRdb table keeps only in-frame clones and is missing some. For V, J and clone size, that table is used; D and trimming come from the DNA. The table shows about 130,000 clones, with approximately 86% occurring only once. The sample taken for sequencing was peripheral blood. The receptor was isolated from a woman aged 45-65 years who had recovered from COVID-19.

CDR3 amino acids: CASSLLAGGADTQYF. DNA of the CDR3: TGTGCCAGCAGTTTACTAGCGGGAGGTGCAGATACGCAGTATTTT. V usage is TRBV28 and J usage is TRBJ2-3, with 11 bases that match TRBD2. CDR3 length: 15 amino acids. V was clipped by 2 bases and J by 4 bases; unmatched bases: 2. Germline V gives CDR1 MDHEN, CDR2 SYDVKM.